This T cell receptor (beta chain) is drawn from a study of cytomegalovirus exposure and HLA in healthy donors. PCR primers comprised 60 Vbeta and 13 Jbeta primers. Assay: immunoSEQ multiplex PCR; the TCRdb copy retains only in-frame clones and omits some. The sample holds 150,000 or so clones, 70% to 75% seen once. This CDR3 contains 14 residues. V was clipped by 0 bases and J by 4 bases, with 10 bases between them. Germline V gene lookup returns CDR1 SGHRS and CDR2 YFSETQ. Comments on this clone: The antigen is unknown.

Regarding the study as a whole: The study had only CMV serostatus as immune exposure information.

The material sequenced was PBMCs. The chain recombines TRBV5-1 with TRBJ2-5; D is uncertain. The receptor's source is a male donor in good health and CMV-seronegative. The CDR3 sequence is CASSLVPLGETQYF. CDR3 DNA sequence: TGCGCCAGCAGCTTGGTACCCCTCGGAGAGACCCAGTACTTC.